Listed below are T cell receptor beta chains from one sample, sequenced in a study of T cells after yellow fever vaccination. Via MiXCR, TCRdb re-called the 5' RACE reads, giving one row per CDR3 protein. The data contain 250,000 to 300,000 distinct CDR3 sequences, under 15% of them singletons. Sequenced material: CD4+ T cells sorted from PBMCs, taken 45 days after the yellow fever booster vaccination. Receptor source: a man aged 30 to 45 who received the YFV17D yellow fever vaccine. The CDR3 runs from the conserved cysteine through the conserved F or W. Each record gives: clone size, V gene, D gene, J gene, CDR3 DNA, CDR3 protein. D genes are given only for firm matches. The listing skips clone size in some rows; elsewhere it reads once, few, many or a size class.

abundance: .; v_gene: TRBV7-9; d_gene: .; j_gene: TRBJ2-2; CDR3nt: TGTGCCAGCAGCGGGGACGATTGGGGCACCGGGGAGCTGTTTTTT; CDR3aa: CASSGDDWGTGELFF
abundance: .; v_gene: TRBV20-1; d_gene: TRBD2; j_gene: TRBJ2-1; CDR3nt: TGCAGTGCTCCTAGCGGGAGCCCCAATGAGCAGTTCTTC; CDR3aa: CSAPSGSPNEQFF
abundance: many; v_gene: TRBV20-1; d_gene: TRBD1; j_gene: TRBJ2-7; CDR3nt: TGCAGTGCTAGACCGGGACAGGGCTCCTACGAGCAGTACTTC; CDR3aa: CSARPGQGSYEQYF
abundance: .; v_gene: TRBV11-1; d_gene: TRBD2; j_gene: TRBJ2-1; CDR3nt: TGTGTCAGCAGCTCGATACTAGCGGGAGGGCCAGCCTCTAATGAGCAGTTCTTC; CDR3aa: CVSSSILAGGPASNEQFF
abundance: few; v_gene: TRBV3-1; d_gene: .; j_gene: TRBJ2-5; CDR3nt: TGTGCCAGCAGCCAAGAGTCGGTGACCCAGTACTTC; CDR3aa: CASSQESVTQYF
abundance: .; v_gene: TRBV20-1; d_gene: TRBD2; j_gene: TRBJ2-1; CDR3nt: TGCAGTGCGAAAAAGGAAAGCGGGAGCTCCTACAATGAGCAGTTCTTC; CDR3aa: CSAKKESGSSYNEQFF
abundance: .; v_gene: TRBV29-1; d_gene: .; j_gene: TRBJ2-5; CDR3nt: TGCAGCGGGGGAAGAATGGGGGAGACCCAGTACTTC; CDR3aa: CSGGRMGETQYF
abundance: few; v_gene: TRBV20-1; d_gene: .; j_gene: TRBJ1-1; CDR3nt: TGCATCCCCCGGGCCCGCTCAATCATTGAAGCTTTCTTT; CDR3aa: CIPRARSIIEAFF
abundance: few; v_gene: TRBV27; d_gene: .; j_gene: TRBJ1-4; CDR3nt: TGTGCCAGCAGTTGGACAGCCGACAGGGAAAAACTGTTTTTT; CDR3aa: CASSWTADREKLFF
abundance: many; v_gene: TRBV2; d_gene: TRBD1; j_gene: TRBJ1-5; CDR3nt: TGTGCCAGCATGGTGGGGACAGGGTATCAGCCCCAGCATTTT; CDR3aa: CASMVGTGYQPQHF
abundance: many; v_gene: TRBV12-3/TRBV12-4; d_gene: .; j_gene: TRBJ1-2; CDR3nt: TGTGCCAGCAGTTTGCCCCCGGCGGACTATGGCTACACCTTC; CDR3aa: CASSLPPADYGYTF
abundance: .; v_gene: TRBV12-3/TRBV12-4; d_gene: .; j_gene: TRBJ2-1; CDR3nt: TGTGCCAGCCAGGCAGGGGCCTGCAATGAGCAGTTCTTC; CDR3aa: CASQAGACNEQFF
abundance: .; v_gene: TRBV5-1; d_gene: .; j_gene: TRBJ2-7; CDR3nt: TGCGCCAGCAGCTTGGCAACAGGGAGCTCCTACGAGCAGTACTTC; CDR3aa: CASSLATGSSYEQYF
abundance: few; v_gene: TRBV5-1; d_gene: TRBD1; j_gene: TRBJ1-1; CDR3nt: TGCGCCAGCACCTCGCAGGGCGGACAGGGTGAAGCTTTCTTT; CDR3aa: CASTSQGGQGEAFF
abundance: few; v_gene: TRBV7-2; d_gene: .; j_gene: TRBJ2-5; CDR3nt: TGTGCCAGCAGTCCCGGGTTCCCAGAGACCCAGTACTTC; CDR3aa: CASSPGFPETQYF
abundance: few; v_gene: TRBV7-2; d_gene: .; j_gene: TRBJ1-1; CDR3nt: TGTGCCAGCAGCTTGGTGGGAGGGGACACTGAAGCTTTCTTT; CDR3aa: CASSLVGGDTEAFF
abundance: .; v_gene: TRBV7-9; d_gene: .; j_gene: TRBJ2-3; CDR3nt: TGTGCCAGCAGCTTCAGACGGTGGCAGGGTCTCACAGATACGCAGTATTTT; CDR3aa: CASSFRRWQGLTDTQYF
abundance: .; v_gene: TRBV6-1; d_gene: .; j_gene: TRBJ2-2; CDR3nt: TGTGCCAGCAGTGGGAGCGGGGAGCTGTTTTTT; CDR3aa: CASSGSGELFF
abundance: few; v_gene: TRBV27; d_gene: .; j_gene: TRBJ2-5; CDR3nt: TGTGCCAGCAGTTCAATGGGGCGGGAGACCCAGTACTTC; CDR3aa: CASSSMGRETQYF
abundance: .; v_gene: TRBV12-3/TRBV12-4; d_gene: .; j_gene: TRBJ2-3; CDR3nt: TGTGCCAGCAGTTTCACTAACACAGATACGCAGTATTTT; CDR3aa: CASSFTNTDTQYF
abundance: few; v_gene: TRBV4-2; d_gene: .; j_gene: TRBJ2-1; CDR3nt: TGTGCCAGCAGCCTGAAACAGAGGGATGAGCAGTTCTTC; CDR3aa: CASSLKQRDEQFF
abundance: many; v_gene: TRBV28; d_gene: .; j_gene: TRBJ2-2; CDR3nt: TGTGCCAGCAAAGCACTATACACCGGGGAGCTGTTTTTT; CDR3aa: CASKALYTGELFF
abundance: .; v_gene: TRBV19; d_gene: .; j_gene: TRBJ1-1; CDR3nt: TGTGCCAGTAGTACCCGGGCCATTCAAAACACTGAAGCTTTCTTT; CDR3aa: CASSTRAIQNTEAFF
abundance: .; v_gene: TRBV7-2; d_gene: .; j_gene: TRBJ2-5; CDR3nt: TGTGCCAGCAGCTTAGGGGACCGGGACCTAGAGACCCAGTACTTC; CDR3aa: CASSLGDRDLETQYF
abundance: few; v_gene: TRBV20-1; d_gene: .; j_gene: TRBJ2-1; CDR3nt: TGCAGTGCTAGAGATAGTAGCGGTAATGAGCAGTTCTTC; CDR3aa: CSARDSSGNEQFF
abundance: .; v_gene: TRBV5-4; d_gene: .; j_gene: TRBJ2-5; CDR3nt: TGTGCCAGCAGCTTGAGCCCTCCGGGCCGCGTTCACCAAGAGACCCAGTACTTC; CDR3aa: CASSLSPPGRVHQETQYF
abundance: .; v_gene: TRBV7-9; d_gene: TRBD2; j_gene: TRBJ2-1; CDR3nt: TGTGCCAGCAGCCTGGGACTAGCGGGAATTTATGAGCAGTTCTTC; CDR3aa: CASSLGLAGIYEQFF
abundance: .; v_gene: TRBV18; d_gene: .; j_gene: TRBJ2-7; CDR3nt: TGTGCCAGCTCACCACCTGCCCAGCTCTACGAGCAGTACTTC; CDR3aa: CASSPPAQLYEQYF
abundance: few; v_gene: TRBV28; d_gene: .; j_gene: TRBJ2-3; CDR3nt: TGTGCCAGCAGTAGCCGTTTAGGGCAGCTAGCCCCAGATACGCAGTATTTT; CDR3aa: CASSSRLGQLAPDTQYF
abundance: .; v_gene: TRBV5-1; d_gene: .; j_gene: TRBJ2-3; CDR3nt: TGCGCCAGAAGCTCCTTTCCACAAGATACGCAGTATTTT; CDR3aa: CARSSFPQDTQYF
abundance: few; v_gene: TRBV20-1; d_gene: TRBD1; j_gene: TRBJ2-7; CDR3nt: TGCAGTGCTTTCCAAGCCGGGACAGGGGGCGACGAGCAGTACTTC; CDR3aa: CSAFQAGTGGDEQYF
abundance: .; v_gene: TRBV27; d_gene: .; j_gene: TRBJ1-1; CDR3nt: TGTGCCAGCCACCGGACACTGGAAAACACTGAAGCTTTCTTT; CDR3aa: CASHRTLENTEAFF
abundance: many; v_gene: TRBV20-1; d_gene: TRBD2; j_gene: TRBJ2-1; CDR3nt: TGCAGTGCCCCGGGGTTAGCGGGGCCAAATGAGCAGTTCTTC; CDR3aa: CSAPGLAGPNEQFF
abundance: .; v_gene: TRBV7-6; d_gene: TRBD2; j_gene: TRBJ2-5; CDR3nt: TGTGCCAGCAGCTTAGGGACTTGCGGGAGAGGTTTGGAGACCCAGTACTTC; CDR3aa: CASSLGTCGRGLETQYF
abundance: many; v_gene: TRBV11-2; d_gene: .; j_gene: TRBJ2-5; CDR3nt: TGTGCCAGCAGCCCCAACCCCCAAGAGACCCAGTACTTC; CDR3aa: CASSPNPQETQYF
abundance: few; v_gene: TRBV20-1; d_gene: TRBD2; j_gene: TRBJ2-3; CDR3nt: TGCAGTGCTGTGACTAGCGCAAACACAGATACGCAGTATTTT; CDR3aa: CSAVTSANTDTQYF
abundance: .; v_gene: TRBV20-1; d_gene: .; j_gene: TRBJ2-3; CDR3nt: TGCAGTGCTTACCTCAGGGCGGGTACGCAGTATTTT; CDR3aa: CSAYLRAGTQYF
abundance: .; v_gene: TRBV6-2/TRBV6-3; d_gene: .; j_gene: TRBJ2-1; CDR3nt: TGTGCCAGCACTCGGCAGGGGATGGGTGAGCAGTTCTTC; CDR3aa: CASTRQGMGEQFF
abundance: .; v_gene: TRBV7-6; d_gene: .; j_gene: TRBJ1-2; CDR3nt: TGTGCCAGCAGCTTAGATGGGAGAGCTAACTATGGCTACACCTTC; CDR3aa: CASSLDGRANYGYTF
abundance: many; v_gene: TRBV24-1; d_gene: .; j_gene: TRBJ2-3; CDR3nt: TGTGCCACCAGTGAAGAGGGCCCCCCAGGTCCGCAGTATTTT; CDR3aa: CATSEEGPPGPQYF
abundance: many; v_gene: TRBV5-5; d_gene: TRBD2; j_gene: TRBJ2-2; CDR3nt: TGTGCCAGCAGCCCCGGGAGGCAGGGCGGCACCGGGGAGCTGTTTTTT; CDR3aa: CASSPGRQGGTGELFF
abundance: few; v_gene: TRBV9; d_gene: TRBD2; j_gene: TRBJ2-1; CDR3nt: TGTGCCAGCAGTGGCCCGGGACTAGGACGGTATGGTAATGAGCAGTTCTTC; CDR3aa: CASSGPGLGRYGNEQFF
abundance: few; v_gene: TRBV29-1; d_gene: TRBD2; j_gene: TRBJ2-5; CDR3nt: TGCAGCGTTGGGACTAGCGGGAGACGTGAGACCCAGTACTTC; CDR3aa: CSVGTSGRRETQYF
abundance: .; v_gene: TRBV3-1; d_gene: .; j_gene: TRBJ2-7; CDR3nt: TGTGCCAGCAGCCTAGGTGTCCTCCACGAGCAGTACTTC; CDR3aa: CASSLGVLHEQYF
abundance: few; v_gene: TRBV12-3/TRBV12-4; d_gene: .; j_gene: TRBJ2-1; CDR3nt: TGTGCCAGCATCCAAGGAGGATCCTACAATGAGCAGTTCTTC; CDR3aa: CASIQGGSYNEQFF
abundance: many; v_gene: TRBV7-3; d_gene: TRBD1; j_gene: TRBJ2-5; CDR3nt: TGTGCCAGCAGCACTGGGACAGAAGAGACCCAGTACTTC; CDR3aa: CASSTGTEETQYF
abundance: few; v_gene: TRBV29-1; d_gene: TRBD2; j_gene: TRBJ2-1; CDR3nt: TGCAGCGTTGTTCGGGGGAGGGTGATTGAGCAGTTCTTC; CDR3aa: CSVVRGRVIEQFF
abundance: few; v_gene: TRBV12-3/TRBV12-4; d_gene: .; j_gene: TRBJ1-4; CDR3nt: TGTGCCAGCAGCCGACGTGGGGGTTTAAATGAAAAACTGTTTTTT; CDR3aa: CASSRRGGLNEKLFF
abundance: few; v_gene: TRBV27; d_gene: TRBD2; j_gene: TRBJ2-1; CDR3nt: TGTGCCAGCACCCACGTAAGGACTAGCGGATACAATGAGCAGTTCTTC; CDR3aa: CASTHVRTSGYNEQFF
abundance: many; v_gene: TRBV12-3/TRBV12-4; d_gene: .; j_gene: TRBJ2-5; CDR3nt: TGTGCCAGCAGTATCAGACAGGGAGGCGAGACCCAGTACTTC; CDR3aa: CASSIRQGGETQYF
abundance: .; v_gene: TRBV4-1; d_gene: .; j_gene: TRBJ1-2; CDR3nt: TGCGCCAGCAGCCAAGAGGGCGGGTATGGCTACACCTTC; CDR3aa: CASSQEGGYGYTF
abundance: few; v_gene: TRBV9; d_gene: .; j_gene: TRBJ1-5; CDR3nt: TGTGCCAGCAGCGGAGGACAGCCTGGGCAGCCCCAGCATTTT; CDR3aa: CASSGGQPGQPQHF
abundance: few; v_gene: TRBV24-1; d_gene: .; j_gene: TRBJ2-3; CDR3nt: TGTGCCACCAGTGACTCGGGACGGAGCACAGATACGCAGTATTTT; CDR3aa: CATSDSGRSTDTQYF
abundance: few; v_gene: TRBV7-2; d_gene: .; j_gene: TRBJ2-7; CDR3nt: TGTGCCAGCAGCTTAGATCCGACCGACTACGAGCAGTACTTC; CDR3aa: CASSLDPTDYEQYF
abundance: .; v_gene: TRBV6-1; d_gene: .; j_gene: TRBJ1-4; CDR3nt: TGTGCCAGCAGAGCGGGACGGCGTAATGATAAACTGTTTTTT; CDR3aa: CASRAGRRNDKLFF
abundance: .; v_gene: TRBV20-1; d_gene: .; j_gene: TRBJ2-3; CDR3nt: TGCAGTGCTACCACGCTAGGGGGAAATACCGAAAATACGCAGTATTTT; CDR3aa: CSATTLGGNTENTQYF
abundance: .; v_gene: TRBV7-3; d_gene: .; j_gene: TRBJ2-3; CDR3nt: TGTGCCAGCAGCTTACAAGCACGGGACACAGATACGCAGTATTTT; CDR3aa: CASSLQARDTDTQYF
abundance: few; v_gene: TRBV15; d_gene: TRBD1; j_gene: TRBJ1-3; CDR3nt: TGTGCCACCAGCGGAGAAGGGGGCTTCCCCTCTGGAAACACCATATATTTT; CDR3aa: CATSGEGGFPSGNTIYF
abundance: .; v_gene: TRBV4-3; d_gene: TRBD2; j_gene: TRBJ2-3; CDR3nt: TGCGCCAGCAGCCAAGATCTGGCCCTAGCGGGAGCTTGGGCAGATACGCAGTATTTT; CDR3aa: CASSQDLALAGAWADTQYF
abundance: few; v_gene: TRBV4-2; d_gene: .; j_gene: TRBJ1-4; CDR3nt: TGTGCCAGCAGCCAAAACCAGGGGCCAACTAATGAAAAACTGTTTTTT; CDR3aa: CASSQNQGPTNEKLFF